These 8 T cell receptor beta chains originate from one sample sequenced in a study of identical twins. TCRdb reprocessed the 5' RACE reads with MiXCR, giving one entry per CDR3 protein. This sample has 400,000 to 500,000 distinct CDR3 sequences, with 18% found just once. Sequenced: naive T cells sorted from blood. The receptors here all came from a man in his fifties in good health.

CDR3 nucleotide sequence: TGTGCCAGCAGCTTCCTAGCGTCGAACACCGGGGAGCTGTTTTTT. Residues: CASSFLASNTGELFF. This sequence joins TRBV27 and TRBJ2-2, with D perhaps matching TRBD2 (6 bases). This CDR3 comprises 15 residues. Germline V gives CDR1 MNHEY, CDR2 SMNVEV (reference sequence). V dropped 6 bases and J dropped 0 bases, with 11 bases sitting between them.

This clonotype was seen at least ten times. V usage is TRBV27 and J usage is TRBJ1-5; 8 nucleotides agree with TRBD1. V shed 5 bases, J shed 6 bases, and the junction held 18 bases outside the gene matches. Germline values: CDR1 MNHEY, CDR2 SMNVEV (reference sequence). The CDR3 has 18 amino acids. CDR3 sequence reads: CASSLLGTGQRGGQPQHF. The CDR3 bases are TGTGCCAGCAGTCTCCTCGGGACAGGTCAAAGGGGGGGTCAGCCCCAGCATTTT.

The V call is TRBV9, the J call TRBJ2-5; TRBD2 matches at 8 bases. The CDR3 consists of 15 residues. Germline CDR1 and CDR2: SGDLS and YYNGEE. The trim removed 0 bases at V and 4 bases at J, leaving 5 bases unmatched. As DNA, the CDR3 is TGTGCCAGCAGCGTAGAAATAGCGGGACGAGAGACCCAGTACTTC. It codes for CASSVEIAGRETQYF.

In this sample, this clonotype turned up many times. The V and J genes are TRBV20-1 and TRBJ2-3; 10 bases fit TRBD2. CDR1 DFQATT and CDR2 SNEGSKA come from the germline V gene (reference sequence). The CDR3 extends over 16 amino acids. Losses at the gene ends were 1 base for V and 2 bases for J; bases not matched to a gene: 6. The DNA of the CDR3 is TGCAGTGCTAGAGGATTTAGCGGGGGGAACACAGATACGCAGTATTTT. Its translation is CSARGFSGGNTDTQYF.

The gene calls are TRBV7-2 and TRBJ1-5; no definite D call. V was cut by 3 bases and J by 2 bases, with 11 bases left in between. Germline V gene lookup returns CDR1 SGHTA and CDR2 FQGNSA. There are 15 residues in the CDR3. The CDR3 loop is CASSFLATGNQPQHF. DNA of the CDR3: TGTGCCAGCAGCTTTTTGGCGACGGGCAATCAGCCCCAGCATTTT.

This clonotype was detected only a few times. The J gene is TRBJ1-6, the V gene TRBV18; 10 nucleotides agree with TRBD1. V lost 2 bases, J lost 14 bases, and 3 bases stayed unmatched. Germline CDR1 reads KGHSH; CDR2 reads LQKENI. This CDR3 is built from 13 residues. DNA of the CDR3: TGTGCCAGCTCACCAAGGGACAGGGGTACCCTCCACTTT. Its translation: CASSPRDRGTLHF.

V usage is TRBV28 and J usage is TRBJ1-2, with D tentatively TRBD1 (5 bases). The V end lost 5 bases, the J end lost 6 bases, and 10 bases lay between the germline ends. There are 12 residues in the CDR3. Germline CDR1 MDHEN, CDR2 SYDVKM. CDR3 in DNA: TGTGCCAGCAGTATACCAGGGAATGGCTACACCTTC. Protein sequence: CASSIPGNGYTF.

The chain has TRBV4-3 and TRBJ1-2, with 7 bases matching TRBD1. V gave up 0 bases and J gave up 4 bases; unmatched junction bases: 8. Germline-derived CDR1 and CDR2 are LGHNA and YSLEER. This CDR3 is built from 16 residues. CDR3 protein: CASSQDPKGAFYGYTF. The CDR3 DNA reads TGCGCCAGCAGCCAAGACCCAAAGGGGGCTTTCTATGGCTACACCTTC.